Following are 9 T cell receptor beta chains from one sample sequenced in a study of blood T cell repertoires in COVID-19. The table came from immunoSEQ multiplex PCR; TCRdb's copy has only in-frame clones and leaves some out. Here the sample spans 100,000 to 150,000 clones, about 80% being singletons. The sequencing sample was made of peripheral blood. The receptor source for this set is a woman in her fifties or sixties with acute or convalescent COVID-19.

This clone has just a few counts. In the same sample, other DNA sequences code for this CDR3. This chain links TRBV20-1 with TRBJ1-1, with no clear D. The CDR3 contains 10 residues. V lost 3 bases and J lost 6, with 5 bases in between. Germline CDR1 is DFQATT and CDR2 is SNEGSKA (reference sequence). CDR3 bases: TGCAGTGCTAGCCGGGCTGAAGCTTTCTTT. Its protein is CSASRAEAFF.

The CDR3 nucleotides read TGTGCCAGCAGCGGGGAGCGGGAGGACCCCTCTTTTGCGCAGTATTTT. Amino acids: CASSGEREDPSFAQYF. The chain couples TRBV13 to TRBJ2-3, with 9 bases fitting TRBD2. CDR1 is PRHDT and CDR2 is FYEKMQ in the germline V gene (reference sequence). The CDR3 spans 16 residues. V dropped 5 bases and J dropped 10; count of bases not matched to a gene: 16.

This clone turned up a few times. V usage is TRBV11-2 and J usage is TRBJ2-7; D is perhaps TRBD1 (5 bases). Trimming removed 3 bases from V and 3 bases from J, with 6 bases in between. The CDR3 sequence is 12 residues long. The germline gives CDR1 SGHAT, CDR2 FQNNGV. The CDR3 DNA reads TGTGCCAGCAGCTTTGACAGCTACGAGCAGTACTTC. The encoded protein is CASSFDSYEQYF. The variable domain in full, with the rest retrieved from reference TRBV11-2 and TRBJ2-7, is EAGVAQSPRYKIIEKRQSVAFWCNPISGHATLYWYQQILGQGPKLLIQFQNNGVVDDSQLPKDRFSAERLKGVDSTLKIQPAKLEDSAVYLCASSFDSYEQYFGPGTRLTVT.

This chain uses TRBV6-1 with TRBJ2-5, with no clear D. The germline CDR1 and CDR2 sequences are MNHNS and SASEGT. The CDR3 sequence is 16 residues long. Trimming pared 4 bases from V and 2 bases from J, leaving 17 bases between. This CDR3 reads CASSGQQMASQETQYF. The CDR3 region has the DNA TGTGCCAGCAGTGGTCAACAGATGGCCTCACAAGAGACCCAGTACTTC.

In DNA form, the CDR3 reads TGTGCCAGCAGTTACTATGGCTGGGGGGATGTGGACACTGAAGCTTTCTTT. Protein product: CASSYYGWGDVDTEAFF. The chain uses TRBV6-2 or TRBV6-3 and TRBJ1-1; D is perhaps TRBD1 (5 bases). Germline CDR1 is MNHEY and CDR2 is SVGEGT. There are 17 residues in the CDR3. Trimming stripped 1 base from V and 3 bases from J, with 18 bases between.

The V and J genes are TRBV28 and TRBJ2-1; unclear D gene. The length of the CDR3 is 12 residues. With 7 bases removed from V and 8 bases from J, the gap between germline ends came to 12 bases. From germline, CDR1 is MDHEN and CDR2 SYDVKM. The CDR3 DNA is TGTGCCAGCACCGTCTCGGGTGATGAGCAGTTCTTC. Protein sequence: CASTVSGDEQFF.

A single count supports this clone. CDR3 sequence (DNA): TGTGCCACCAGCAGGGCCCGAGGCTATGAAAAACTGTTTTTT. Amino acid sequence: CATSRARGYEKLFF. The chain is built from TRBV15 and TRBJ1-4; D not resolved. CDR3 length: 14 amino acids. Germline values: CDR1 LNHNV, CDR2 YYDKDF (reference sequence). V was trimmed by 3 bases and J by 6 bases, leaving 11 bases between them.

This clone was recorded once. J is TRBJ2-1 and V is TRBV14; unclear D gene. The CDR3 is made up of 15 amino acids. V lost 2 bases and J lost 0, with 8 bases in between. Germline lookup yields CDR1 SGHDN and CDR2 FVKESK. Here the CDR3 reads CASSQSWSSYNEQFF. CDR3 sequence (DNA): TGTGCCAGCAGCCAATCCTGGAGCTCCTACAATGAGCAGTTCTTC.

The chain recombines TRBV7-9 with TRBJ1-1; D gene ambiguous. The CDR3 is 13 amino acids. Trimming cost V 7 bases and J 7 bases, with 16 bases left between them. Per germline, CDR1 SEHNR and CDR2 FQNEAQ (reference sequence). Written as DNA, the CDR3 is TGTGCCAGCACCTTGACCGGAGTATATGAAGCTTTCTTT. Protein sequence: CASTLTGVYEAFF.